A selection of T cell receptor beta chains follows, all from one sample in a study of blood T cells in healthy people across ages. TCRdb called the 5' RACE reads again in MiXCR, with one record for every CDR3 protein. The table shows 800,000 to 950,000 distinct CDR3 sequences, with almost 30% occurring only once. The same data also contributed to another study, on T cells of mothers and their children.

The sequencing sample was made of blood. Receptors originate from a middle-aged woman in good health. Both conserved end residues are part of each CDR3. The D gene is left open where the match is weak. The size of a clone is reported for some rows only, either as once, few or many, or as a class for expanded clones.

j_call: TRBJ2-2
d_call: TRBD2
clone_size: -
v_call: TRBV7-2
cdr3_aa: CASSLSPSGFTGELFF
cdr3_nt: TGTGCCAGCAGCTTATCGCCTAGCGGGTTCACCGGGGAGCTGTTTTTT

j_call: TRBJ1-1
d_call: -
clone_size: -
v_call: TRBV4-1
cdr3_aa: CASSQDRAEAFF
cdr3_nt: TGCGCCAGCAGCCAAGATCGAGCGGAAGCTTTCTTT

j_call: TRBJ2-1
d_call: -
clone_size: many
v_call: TRBV15
cdr3_aa: CATSRYGRHNEQFF
cdr3_nt: TGTGCCACCAGCAGATATGGCAGGCACAATGAGCAGTTCTTC

j_call: TRBJ2-7
d_call: -
clone_size: -
v_call: TRBV7-8
cdr3_aa: CASSFGTRRDEQYF
cdr3_nt: TGTGCCAGCAGCTTCGGGACCCGGCGGGACGAGCAGTACTTC

j_call: TRBJ2-7
d_call: TRBD2
clone_size: many
v_call: TRBV20-1
cdr3_aa: CSASGTSGVLSYEQYF
cdr3_nt: TGCAGTGCGTCCGGGACTAGCGGGGTTCTATCCTACGAGCAGTACTTC

j_call: TRBJ1-1
d_call: -
clone_size: -
v_call: TRBV28
cdr3_aa: CASSFGVMNTEAFF
cdr3_nt: TGTGCCAGCAGTTTTGGGGTCATGAACACTGAAGCTTTCTTT

j_call: TRBJ1-2
d_call: TRBD1
clone_size: many
v_call: TRBV12-3/TRBV12-4
cdr3_aa: CASRRTGRYGYTF
cdr3_nt: TGTGCCAGCAGGCGGACAGGGAGATATGGCTACACCTTC

j_call: TRBJ1-1
d_call: -
clone_size: -
v_call: TRBV6-2/TRBV6-3
cdr3_aa: CASSYDGLNTEAFF
cdr3_nt: TGTGCCAGCAGTTATGACGGACTGAACACTGAAGCTTTCTTT

j_call: TRBJ1-2
d_call: -
clone_size: many
v_call: TRBV5-5
cdr3_aa: CASSLPGGYGYTF
cdr3_nt: TGTGCCAGCAGCTTGCCGGGGGGCTATGGCTACACCTTC

j_call: TRBJ2-5
d_call: -
clone_size: -
v_call: TRBV15
cdr3_aa: CAASREKSETQYF
cdr3_nt: TGTGCCGCCAGCAGGGAGAAGTCCGAGACCCAGTACTTC

j_call: TRBJ2-5
d_call: TRBD1
clone_size: -
v_call: TRBV13
cdr3_aa: CASSARDRETQETQYF
cdr3_nt: TGTGCCAGCAGCGCGAGGGACAGGGAGACTCAAGAGACCCAGTACTTC

j_call: TRBJ2-7
d_call: -
clone_size: few
v_call: TRBV28
cdr3_aa: CASSFRAGTPTYEQYF
cdr3_nt: TGTGCCAGCAGTTTTCGAGCCGGGACACCGACCTACGAGCAGTACTTC

j_call: TRBJ1-2
d_call: -
clone_size: -
v_call: TRBV5-1
cdr3_aa: CANSLGQGIVYGYTF
cdr3_nt: TGCGCCAACAGCTTGGGGCAGGGAATCGTCTATGGCTACACCTTC

j_call: TRBJ2-7
d_call: TRBD1
clone_size: many
v_call: TRBV7-2
cdr3_aa: CASSSQLTGNEQYF
cdr3_nt: TGTGCCAGCAGCTCCCAACTGACAGGGAACGAGCAGTACTTC

j_call: TRBJ2-7
d_call: -
clone_size: many
v_call: TRBV11-2
cdr3_aa: CASSLGTGSYEQYF
cdr3_nt: TGTGCCAGCAGCTTAGGTACCGGTTCCTACGAGCAGTACTTC

j_call: TRBJ2-1
d_call: -
clone_size: -
v_call: TRBV18
cdr3_aa: CASSPQRNEQFF
cdr3_nt: TGTGCCAGCTCACCACAGCGAAATGAGCAGTTCTTC

j_call: TRBJ2-7
d_call: -
clone_size: few
v_call: TRBV20-1
cdr3_aa: CSARDRGRGGFYEQYF
cdr3_nt: TGCAGTGCTAGAGATAGGGGCAGGGGTGGATTCTACGAGCAGTACTTC

j_call: TRBJ2-7
d_call: TRBD2
clone_size: -
v_call: TRBV5-1
cdr3_aa: CASSSTSGDSYEQYF
cdr3_nt: TGCGCCAGCAGCTCCACTAGCGGGGACTCCTACGAGCAGTACTTC